Each of the 14 T cell receptor beta chains below was sequenced from the same sample in a study of shared clonotypes between healthy human individuals. Sequencing was performed with immunoSEQ multiplex PCR; in TCRdb, only in-frame clones are kept and a portion is missing. The table has hundreds of thousands of clones, around 78% seen once. Sequencing was done on a sample of PBMCs. All receptors derive from a woman aged 40 to 50 in good health. Some clones in this sample may be carry-over from other donors' samples.

This rearrangement joins TRBV6-5 to TRBJ1-3; 9 bases map to TRBD1. Germline values: CDR1 MNHEY, CDR2 SVGAGI. J lost 5 bases, V lost 5 bases, and 4 bases had no gene match. This CDR3 has 14 residues. CDR3 DNA sequence: TGTGCCAGCAGTCACGGGACAGGGAGAAACACCATATATTTT. The encoded protein is CASSHGTGRNTIYF.

The chain recombines TRBV7-8 with TRBJ1-5, with D perhaps matching TRBD1 (5 bases). V lost 1 base and J lost 0, with 16 bases in between. Germline CDR1 SGHVS, CDR2 FQNEAQ. The CDR3 covers 18 residues. The CDR3, as DNA: TGTGCCAGCAGCTTAGGTGGGGGGGGTCACTATAGCAATCAGCCCCAGCATTTT. Its protein is CASSLGGGGHYSNQPQHF.

This clone was picked up many times. This sequence joins TRBV9 and TRBJ2-1, with TRBD2 identical over 12 bases. CDR1 and CDR2 (germline): SGDLS, YYNGEE. Losses at the gene ends were 3 bases for V and 9 bases for J; bases not matched to a gene: 7. The CDR3 has 15 residues. CDR3 region: CASSETSGSPAEQFF. The CDR3 DNA reads as TGTGCCAGCAGCGAGACTAGCGGGAGCCCGGCTGAGCAGTTCTTC.

This clone occurred once. A far larger clone differs by one base, so this is likely a read error. This chain uses TRBV30 with TRBJ1-4, with a weak D call TRBD1 (5 bases). Germline CDR1 is GTSNPN and CDR2 is SVGIG (reference sequence). This CDR3 is 15 amino acids long. The CDR3 coding sequence is TGTGCCTGGAGTGTACTGGGCGGGACTAATGAAAAACTGCTTTTT. Protein sequence: CAWSVLGGTNEKLLF.

V usage is TRBV29-1 and J usage is TRBJ2-7, with D possibly being TRBD2 (6 bases). The CDR3 runs to 12 residues. Germline CDR1 is SQVTM and CDR2 is ANQGSEA. V was trimmed by 5 bases and J by 5 bases, leaving 13 bases between them. The CDR3 nucleotides read TGCAGCGTTCGTCAGGGAGGCCACGAGCAGTACTTC. Translated, it gives CSVRQGGHEQYF.

J is TRBJ2-3 and V is TRBV18; D may match TRBD1 or TRBD2 (5 bases each). Trimming shortened V by 4 bases and J by 1 base, and 15 bases separated the two germline ends. CDR3 length equals 16 residues. Germline lookup yields CDR1 KGHSH and CDR2 LQKENI. CDR3 residues: CASSRSGPGGTDTQYF. The CDR3 DNA follows: TGTGCCAGCTCACGATCGGGACCCGGGGGCACAGATACGCAGTATTTT.

The chain has TRBV19 and TRBJ2-5; TRBD2 agrees at 15 bases. This CDR3 has 17 amino acids. Germline V CDR1 and CDR2: LNHDA, SQIVND (reference sequence). J gave up 5 bases and V 4 bases, and 8 bases lay outside the gene matches. Written as DNA, the CDR3 is TGTGCCAGTAGTAGGGGACTAGCGGGAGGCATAGGTGAGACCCAGTACTTC. Amino acids: CASSRGLAGGIGETQYF.

V is TRBV7-9 and J is TRBJ2-1; no clear D gene. Per germline, CDR1 SEHNR and CDR2 FQNEAQ (reference sequence). This CDR3 contains 15 residues. The V and J ends lost 0 bases and 8 bases respectively, with 14 bases between them. The CDR3 loop reads CASSLAEAARDEQFF. The CDR3 DNA follows: TGTGCCAGCAGCTTAGCTGAAGCCGCACGTGATGAGCAGTTCTTC. The whole variable domain, filled in from reference TRBV7-9 and TRBJ2-1, reads DTGVSQNPRHKITKRGQNVTFRCDPISEHNRLYWYRQTLGQGPEFLTYFQNEAQLEKSRLLSDRFSAERPKGSFSTLEIQRTEQGDSAMYLCASSLAEAARDEQFFGPGTRLTVL.

This chain joins TRBV19 and TRBJ2-4; no reliable D call. Germline V CDR1 and CDR2: LNHDA, SQIVND (reference sequence). Trimming removed 6 bases from V and 8 bases from J, with 11 bases in between. The CDR3 runs 12 residues. CDR3: CASSSVVYIQYF. The CDR3 DNA follows: TGTGCCAGTAGCTCTGTTGTTTACATTCAGTACTTC.

The chain has TRBV5-4 and TRBJ1-5; TRBD1 aligns across 9 bases. Germline loops: CDR1 SGHNT, CDR2 YYREEE (reference sequence). Unmatched junction bases numbered 2, after V lost 0 bases and J lost 1 base. The CDR3 is 16 amino acids. This chain's CDR3 is CASSLGGTGSNQPQHF. The CDR3 coding sequence is TGTGCCAGCAGCTTGGGAGGGACAGGGAGCAATCAGCCCCAGCATTTT.

V gene TRBV11-2 combines with J gene TRBJ2-3; 9 nucleotides match TRBD2. With 5 bases clipped from V and 5 bases from J, the junction kept 8 bases outside the gene matches. The CDR3 contains 15 residues. The germline gives CDR1 SGHAT, CDR2 FQNNGV. The CDR3 coding sequence is TGTGCCAGCAGCCACAATAGCGGGAGTGGAGATACGCAGTATTTT. This encodes CASSHNSGSGDTQYF.

V and J are TRBV29-1 and TRBJ2-3; no definite D call. V lost 0 bases and J 5 bases, leaving 9 bases between the germline ends. The CDR3 contains 13 residues. Germline V gene sequence: CDR1 SQVTM, CDR2 ANQGSEA. CDR3 amino acids: CSVEDGPGDTQYF. Written as DNA, the CDR3 is TGCAGCGTTGAAGACGGGCCGGGAGATACGCAGTATTTT.

The V gene is TRBV28, the J gene TRBJ2-7; 14 bases fit TRBD2. The CDR3 length is 12 residues. Per the germline V gene, CDR1 is MDHEN and CDR2 is SYDVKM. The CDR3 bases are TGTGCCAGCAGTCCGGGACTAGCGGGAGTAAGTGTC. It translates to CASSPGLAGVSV.

This sequence joins TRBV30 and TRBJ1-4, with a weak D call TRBD1 (5 bases). Germline values: CDR1 GTSNPN, CDR2 SVGIG (reference sequence). There are 12 residues in the CDR3. V was shortened by 7 bases and J by 8 bases, with 14 bases between the two germline ends. The DNA of the CDR3 is TGTGCCTCCTCGAGGGGTAGGGAAAAACTGTTTTTT. The encoded protein is CASSRGREKLFF.